One sample yielded the 26 T cell receptor beta chains listed below, sequenced in a study of Graves' ophthalmopathy and Graves' hyperthyroidism (dated by TCRdb to the late 2010s). The sequencer was an Illumina HiSeq 2000. For repertoire sequencing, TCR beta CDR3 regions were amplified from RNA transcripts. A first-round RT-PCR used HTBI primers with the Qiagen OneStep RT-PCR kit, followed by a second-round multiplex PCR, size selection and purification. Using fastp at Q25 and MiXCR, TCRdb reprocessed the public reads and kept productive beta chains. For every CDR3 protein sequence, its rows merge into one entry that carries the most common genes and DNA. This sample gives approximately 210,000 distinct CDR3 sequences in total; approximately 29% of them show up just once. 9.1% of the sample lies in the top ten. Sequencing was performed on peripheral blood. These receptors were collected from a man aged 45 to 65 with Graves' ophthalmopathy. Donor details come from another sample of the same person, matched by shared clones.

This clonotype was seen repeatedly, ten times or more. The chain combines TRBV6-5 with TRBJ1-6; D unresolved. V shed 4 bases and J shed 6 bases, with 10 bases lying between them. The CDR3 is 14 amino acids. In germline, CDR1 is MNHEY, CDR2 SVGAGI. CDR3: CASSSNSINSPLHF. The CDR3 bases are TGTGCCAGCAGTTCCAACTCGATTAATTCACCCCTCCACTTT.

This clonotype was seen ten or more times. The chain carries TRBV15 and TRBJ2-7; D is unclear. V was trimmed by 1 base and J by 2 bases, leaving 12 bases between them. This CDR3 contains 15 residues. Germline values: CDR1 LNHNV, CDR2 YYDKDF (reference sequence). The CDR3 loop is CATSRGSGSTYEQYF. The DNA of the CDR3 is TGTGCCACCAGCAGAGGCTCCGGTTCAACCTACGAGCAGTACTTC.

This chain links TRBV7-8 with TRBJ1-1; D remains ambiguous. CDR1 and CDR2 (germline): SGHVS, FQNEAQ. Between the trimmed V and J ends, which lost 2 bases and 3 bases, there was a span of 7 bases. The CDR3 is 13 amino acids. The CDR3 DNA reads TGTGCCAGCAGCTTAAGAACTTACACTGAAGCTTTCTTT. As protein: CASSLRTYTEAFF.

This clonotype has at least ten counts. This chain uses TRBV15 with TRBJ2-7; D possibly corresponds to TRBD2 (6 bases). The CDR3 spans 14 residues. CDR1 LNHNV and CDR2 YYDKDF come from the germline V gene (reference sequence). V shed 5 bases and J shed 0 bases, with 11 bases lying between them. CDR3 in DNA: TGTGCCACCAGCCCAGGACTATCCTCCTACGAGCAGTACTTC. This translates into CATSPGLSSYEQYF.

The table lists this clonotype with many counts. In DNA form, the CDR3 reads TGTGCCAGCAGGAGAAGGGGGCTCGCCGGGGAGCTGTTTTTT. Encoded protein: CASRRRGLAGELFF. J is TRBJ2-2 and V is TRBV7-8; 7 bases are shared with TRBD1. The J segment lost 6 bases and the V segment lost 6 bases, leaving 7 bases of the junction unmatched. CDR1 SGHVS and CDR2 FQNEAQ come from the germline V gene. The CDR3 consists of 14 residues.

This clonotype was recorded many times. The chain carries TRBV6-1 and TRBJ1-2; no definite D call. This CDR3 has 13 amino acids. Germline values: CDR1 MNHNS, CDR2 SASEGT. V dropped 4 bases and J dropped 5 bases, with 11 bases sitting between them. Here the CDR3 DNA reads TGTGCCAGCAGTGCGTCTGTCGAGTATGGCTACACCTTC. It is translated as CASSASVEYGYTF.

This clonotype was recorded many times. The chain joins TRBV19 to TRBJ1-5; D not certain. Germline values: CDR1 LNHDA, CDR2 SQIVND (reference sequence). With 3 bases removed from V and 7 bases from J, the gap between germline ends came to 19 bases. The CDR3 has 16 amino acids. This chain's CDR3 is CASSMALGGLRQPQHF. DNA of the CDR3: TGTGCCAGTAGTATGGCCCTTGGAGGGCTACGGCAGCCCCAGCATTTT.

This clonotype was seen many times. The V gene is TRBV7-8, the J gene TRBJ2-2; 7 bases line up with TRBD1. This CDR3 is 18 amino acids long. Trimming took 4 bases from V and 0 from J; bases not matched to a gene: 11. The germline V gene encodes CDR1 SGHVS and CDR2 FQNEAQ. CDR3 DNA sequence: TGTGCCAGCAGCTCCCACCTCCAGACAGGGTCGAACACCGGGGAGCTGTTTTTT. This encodes CASSSHLQTGSNTGELFF.

This clonotype was detected ten times or more. The chain links TRBV24-1 to TRBJ1-5; perhaps TRBD1 as D (5 bases). The ends were cut back, 9 bases at V and 3 bases at J, with 11 bases in the middle. Germline V gene lookup returns CDR1 KGHDR and CDR2 SFDVKD. The CDR3 consists of 13 residues. CDR3 coding DNA: TGTGCCACCGGGAGGGGATTCAATCAGCCCCAGCATTTT. It encodes CATGRGFNQPQHF.

The chain is built from TRBV30 and TRBJ1-2; D is possibly TRBD1 (5 bases). Germline loops: CDR1 GTSNPN, CDR2 SVGIG (reference sequence). The CDR3 spans 13 residues. The ends were cut back, 3 bases at V and 8 bases at J, with 16 bases in the middle. Here the CDR3 reads CAWSLGEGVGYTF. The CDR3 nucleotides read TGTGCCTGGAGCTTAGGGGAAGGGGTCGGCTACACCTTC.

The rearrangement links TRBV29-1 to TRBJ1-1; no clear D gene. The CDR3 length is 11 residues. Germline V gives CDR1 SQVTM, CDR2 ANQGSEA. Trimming stripped 6 bases from V and 0 bases from J, with 5 bases between. The CDR3 loop reads CSVRVNTEAFF. The CDR3 bases are TGCAGCGTGAGAGTGAACACTGAAGCTTTCTTT.

This clonotype has a count of ten or more. The rearrangement joins TRBV15 to TRBJ2-5; D is uncertain. Germline V CDR1 and CDR2: LNHNV, YYDKDF (reference sequence). This CDR3 spans 14 amino acids. V gave up 0 bases and J gave up 4 bases, with 9 bases separating them. In DNA form, the CDR3 reads TGTGCCACCAGCAGAGATCGTTCCCGAGAGACCCAGTACTTC. It specifies CATSRDRSRETQYF.

V gene TRBV24-1 combines with J gene TRBJ1-1; no clear D. Germline CDR1 KGHDR, CDR2 SFDVKD. V lost 4 bases, J lost 3 bases, and 5 bases lay in between. CDR3 length equals 12 residues. CDR3 nucleotide sequence: TGTGCCACCAGTGACCAGCACACTGAAGCTTTCTTT. Amino acids: CATSDQHTEAFF.

This clonotype was recorded at least ten times. The J gene is TRBJ2-2, the V gene TRBV19; D remains ambiguous. This CDR3 is built from 15 residues. From germline, CDR1 is LNHDA and CDR2 SQIVND (reference sequence). Trimming removed 5 bases from V and 7 bases from J, with 17 bases in between. The CDR3 nucleotides read TGTGCCAGTAGTGCTCAGGCTCGATCGGGCGGGGAGCTGTTTTTT. Translation: CASSAQARSGGELFF.

V and J are TRBV6-5 and TRBJ1-1; D gene unclear. V dropped 2 bases and J dropped 4 bases, with 11 bases sitting between them. This CDR3 is built from 14 residues. The germline V gene has CDR1 MNHEY and CDR2 SVGAGI. The CDR3 DNA follows: TGTGCCAGCAGTTACCTCGGACGGAGCACTGAAGCTTTCTTT. This encodes CASSYLGRSTEAFF.

This clonotype was detected ten times or more. The chain combines TRBV19 with TRBJ2-5; unclear D gene. Between the trimmed V and J ends, which lost 5 bases and 2 bases, there was a span of 9 bases. The CDR3 length is 13 residues. Germline CDR1 and CDR2: LNHDA and SQIVND (reference sequence). The CDR3 sequence: CASSASTQETQYF. CDR3 in DNA: TGTGCCAGTAGTGCATCAACTCAAGAGACCCAGTACTTC.

This clonotype appeared many times. The DNA is omitted, as the CDR3 cannot be located on it reliably, and the CDR3 follows TCRdb's listing. This chain connects TRBV29-1 to TRBJ1-1. Germline values: CDR1 SQVTM, CDR2 ANQGSEA. The CDR3 is 18 residues long, counting both termini. This CDR3 is CSVLGTSGRNYMNTEAFF.

There are many counts of this clonotype. V is TRBV7-2 and J is TRBJ2-5, with 8 bases lining up with TRBD1. This CDR3 region has 12 residues. CDR1 SGHTA and CDR2 FQGNSA come from the germline V gene. Trimming removed 8 bases from V and 2 bases from J; junction bases left unmatched: 1. The CDR3 region has the DNA TGTGCCAGCGGACAGGGACAAGAGACCCAGTACTTC. This gives the protein CASGQGQETQYF.

This clonotype was seen ten or more times. The CDR3 protein is CASSPTGDDYGYTF. DNA of the CDR3: TGTGCCAGCAGTCCGACAGGGGACGATTATGGCTACACCTTC. The V gene is TRBV27, the J gene TRBJ1-2; 8 positions match TRBD1. V shed 5 bases and J 5 bases; nucleotides not matched to a gene: 7. Germline CDR1 reads MNHEY; CDR2 reads SMNVEV (reference sequence). The CDR3 loop spans 14 amino acids.

The chain uses TRBV19 and TRBJ2-5; tentative D call: TRBD1 (5 bases). The CDR3 has 17 amino acids. V lost 1 base to trimming and J lost 3 bases, with 18 bases between them. CDR1 is LNHDA, CDR2 SQIVND, per germline (reference sequence). The CDR3 coding sequence is TGTGCCAGTAGTATAGGAAGAGGCAGGGTCCAAAAAGAGACCCAGTACTTC. Protein sequence: CASSIGRGRVQKETQYF. The entire variable domain, with the rest obtained from reference TRBV19 and TRBJ2-5, is as follows: DGGITQSPKYLFRKEGQNVTLSCEQNLNHDAMYWYRQDPGQGLRLIYYSQIVNDFQKGDIAEGYSVSREKKESFPLTVTSAQKNPTAFYLCASSIGRGRVQKETQYFGPGTRLLVL.

This clonotype was recorded at least ten times. The rearrangement links TRBV11-2 to TRBJ2-7; 7 bases match TRBD2. Per germline, CDR1 SGHAT and CDR2 FQNNGV. V lost 1 base, J lost 6 bases, and 9 bases stayed unmatched. The length of the CDR3 is 15 residues. The CDR3: CASSLGGGTGIEQYF. The CDR3 region has the DNA TGTGCCAGCAGCTTAGGGGGGGGGACGGGTATCGAGCAGTACTTC.

Here the CDR3 reads CASSPTSGAYEQYF. For the CDR3, the DNA is TGTGCCAGCAGCCCGACTAGCGGAGCCTACGAGCAGTACTTC. The J gene is TRBJ2-7, the V gene TRBV7-8; TRBD2 aligns across 9 bases. Looked up from germline, CDR1 is SGHVS and CDR2 is FQNEAQ. The CDR3 sequence is 14 residues long. J was trimmed by 2 bases and V by 5 bases; bases with no gene match: 4.

This clonotype was recorded many times. The rearrangement joins TRBV12-3 or TRBV12-4 to TRBJ2-5; 7 bases map to TRBD2. V dropped 8 bases and J dropped 2; count of bases not matched to a gene: 5. The CDR3 extends over 13 amino acids. CDR3 sequence: CASLVAGQETQYF. The CDR3, as DNA: TGTGCCAGCCTCGTAGCGGGTCAAGAGACCCAGTACTTC.

This clonotype showed up many times. The chain carries TRBV12-3 or TRBV12-4 and TRBJ1-1; D is undetermined. CDR3 length: 13 residues. Trimming removed 4 bases at V and 1 base at J, with 7 bases between. CDR3 nucleotides: TGTGCCAGCAGTTGGCGGCCGAACACTGAAGCTTTCTTT. Translating it yields CASSWRPNTEAFF.

This clonotype was counted many times. This sequence joins TRBV30 and TRBJ2-7, with 11 nucleotides matching TRBD2. V was clipped by 0 bases and J by 10 bases; unmatched bases: 8. The CDR3 sequence is 14 residues long. Germline assignment: CDR1 GTSNPN and CDR2 SVGIG (reference sequence). CDR3 protein: CAWSVRLAGFSQYF. CDR3 nucleotides: TGTGCCTGGAGTGTTCGACTAGCGGGATTCTCACAGTACTTC.

This clonotype was observed a few times. The chain has TRBV10-3 and TRBJ2-7; D is unclear. Between the trimmed V and J ends, which lost 1 base and 5 bases, there was a span of 6 bases. The germline CDR1 and CDR2 sequences are ENHRY and SYGVKD. This CDR3 is built from 12 residues. DNA for the CDR3: TGTGCCATCAGTGAGTGGTCGAACGAGCAGTACTTC. Translating it yields CAISEWSNEQYF.